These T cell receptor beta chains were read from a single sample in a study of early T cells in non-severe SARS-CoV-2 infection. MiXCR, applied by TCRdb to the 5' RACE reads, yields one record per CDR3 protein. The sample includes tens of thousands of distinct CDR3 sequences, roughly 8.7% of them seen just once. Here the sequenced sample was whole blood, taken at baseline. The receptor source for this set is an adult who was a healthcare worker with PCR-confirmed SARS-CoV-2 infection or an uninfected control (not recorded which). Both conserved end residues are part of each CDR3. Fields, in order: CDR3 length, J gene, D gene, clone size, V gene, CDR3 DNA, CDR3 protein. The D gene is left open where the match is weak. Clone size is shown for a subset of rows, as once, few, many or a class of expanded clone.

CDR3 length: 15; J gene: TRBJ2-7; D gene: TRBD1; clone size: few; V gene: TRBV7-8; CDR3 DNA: TGTGCCAGCAGCGCCGGGACAGGCCAATCCTACGAGCAGTACTTC; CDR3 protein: CASSAGTGQSYEQYF
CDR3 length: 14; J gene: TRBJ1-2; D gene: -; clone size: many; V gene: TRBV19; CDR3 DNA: TGTGCCAGTAGTATTGAAGGCAGAGACTATGGCTACACCTTC; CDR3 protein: CASSIEGRDYGYTF
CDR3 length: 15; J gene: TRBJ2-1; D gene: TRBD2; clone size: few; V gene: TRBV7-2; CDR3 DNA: TGTGCCAGCAGCTTAGATGGGACTACCTACAATGAGCAGTTCTTC; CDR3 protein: CASSLDGTTYNEQFF
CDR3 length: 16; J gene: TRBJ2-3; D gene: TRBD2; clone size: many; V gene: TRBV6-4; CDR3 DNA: TGTGCCAGCAGTGACTCCGGGACTAGCGGCACAGATACGCAGTATTTT; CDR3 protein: CASSDSGTSGTDTQYF
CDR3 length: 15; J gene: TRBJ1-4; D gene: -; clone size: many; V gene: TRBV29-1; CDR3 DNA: TGCAGCGTTTTCGCCAGGGGAAGTTCTAATGAAAAACTGTTTTTT; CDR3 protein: CSVFARGSSNEKLFF
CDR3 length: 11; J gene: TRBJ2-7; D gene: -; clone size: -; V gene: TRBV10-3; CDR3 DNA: TGTGCCATCAGTGAGATCCACGAGCAGTACTTC; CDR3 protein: CAISEIHEQYF
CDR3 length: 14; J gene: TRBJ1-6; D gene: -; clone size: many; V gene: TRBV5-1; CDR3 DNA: TGCGCCAGCAGCTTGGCAGGCTTTAATTCACCCCTCCACTTT; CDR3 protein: CASSLAGFNSPLHF
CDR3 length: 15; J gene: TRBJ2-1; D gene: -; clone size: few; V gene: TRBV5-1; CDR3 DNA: TGCGCCAGCAGCTTGGACGGACACCTAGTGTATGAGCAGTTCTTC; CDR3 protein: CASSLDGHLVYEQFF
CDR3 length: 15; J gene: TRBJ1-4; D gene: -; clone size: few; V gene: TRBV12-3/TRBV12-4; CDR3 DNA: TGTGCCAGCAGTTTGCCCCCGACAGTGAATGAAAAACTGTTTTTT; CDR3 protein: CASSLPPTVNEKLFF
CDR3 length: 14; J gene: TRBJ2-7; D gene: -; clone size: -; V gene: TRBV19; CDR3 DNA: TGTGCCAGTAGTGCTAGGGGCTCTACCTACGAGCAGTACTTC; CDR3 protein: CASSARGSTYEQYF
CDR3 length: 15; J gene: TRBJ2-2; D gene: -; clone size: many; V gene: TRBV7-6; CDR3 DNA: TGTGCCAGCAGCCGAGAAGGGTTCTGGACCGGGGAGCTGTTTTTT; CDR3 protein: CASSREGFWTGELFF
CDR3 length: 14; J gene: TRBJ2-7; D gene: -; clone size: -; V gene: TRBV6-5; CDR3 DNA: TGTGCCACCCATGGGGACCGAGGTTATTACGAGCAGTACTTC; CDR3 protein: CATHGDRGYYEQYF
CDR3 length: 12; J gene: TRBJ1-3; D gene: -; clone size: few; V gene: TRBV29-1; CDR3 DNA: TGCAGCGTTGTCCCTGCCAAAGGGACCATATATTTT; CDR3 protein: CSVVPAKGTIYF
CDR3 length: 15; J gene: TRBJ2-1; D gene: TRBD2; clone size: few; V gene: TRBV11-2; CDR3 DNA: TGTGCCAGCAGCCCAGGGCGGGGGGCTAGCAATGAGCAGTTCTTC; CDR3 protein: CASSPGRGASNEQFF
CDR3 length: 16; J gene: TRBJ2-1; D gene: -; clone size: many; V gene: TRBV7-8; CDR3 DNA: TGTGCCAGCAGCTTCGGGGCGGGAAGTGGGTACAATGAGCAGTTCTTC; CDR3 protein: CASSFGAGSGYNEQFF
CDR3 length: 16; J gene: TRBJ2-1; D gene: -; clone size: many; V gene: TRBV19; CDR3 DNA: TGTGCCAGTAGTATAGCGCTGCGGGGGCGAAAGAGTGAGCAGTTCTTC; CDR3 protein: CASSIALRGRKSEQFF
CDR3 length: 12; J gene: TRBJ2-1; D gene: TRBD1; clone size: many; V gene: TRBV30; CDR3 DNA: TGTGCCTGGAACAGGGGTAAAAATGAGCAGTTCTTC; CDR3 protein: CAWNRGKNEQFF
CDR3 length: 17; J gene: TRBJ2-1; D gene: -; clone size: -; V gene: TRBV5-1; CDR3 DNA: TGCGCCAGCAGCTTGGGGCCGGGACGAAGCTCCTACAATGAGCAGTTCTTC; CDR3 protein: CASSLGPGRSSYNEQFF
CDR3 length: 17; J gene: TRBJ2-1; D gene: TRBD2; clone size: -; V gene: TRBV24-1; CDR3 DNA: TGTGCCACCAGTGATCCCGGACTAGCGGGATTGGTGGATGAGCAGTTCTTC; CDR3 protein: CATSDPGLAGLVDEQFF
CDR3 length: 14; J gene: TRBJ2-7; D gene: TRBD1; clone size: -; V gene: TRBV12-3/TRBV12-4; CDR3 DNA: TGTGCCAGCAGTTTTACGGACAGGGGGAACGAGCAGTACTTC; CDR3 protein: CASSFTDRGNEQYF
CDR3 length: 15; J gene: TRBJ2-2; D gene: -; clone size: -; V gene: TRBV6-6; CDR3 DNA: TGTGCCAGCAGGCCTCCCGGGACAAACACCGGGGAGCTGTTTTTT; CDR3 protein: CASRPPGTNTGELFF
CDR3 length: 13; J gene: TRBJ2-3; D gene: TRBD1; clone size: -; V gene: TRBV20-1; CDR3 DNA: TGCAGTGCTAGCTACAGGGGGCTAGATACGCAGTATTTT; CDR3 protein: CSASYRGLDTQYF
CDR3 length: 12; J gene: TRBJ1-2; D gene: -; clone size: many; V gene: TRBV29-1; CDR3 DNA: TGCAGCGTTGACGAGGGTGACTATGGCTACACCTTC; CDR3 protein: CSVDEGDYGYTF
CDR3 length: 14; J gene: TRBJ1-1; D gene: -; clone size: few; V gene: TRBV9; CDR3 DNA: TGTGCCAGCAGCGTAGCCAGGGAGGACACTGAAGCTTTCTTT; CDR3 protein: CASSVAREDTEAFF
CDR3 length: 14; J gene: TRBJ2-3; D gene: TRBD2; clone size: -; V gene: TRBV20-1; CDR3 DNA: TGCAGTGCTCAAAAGCGGGGGCGCACAGATACGCAGTATTTT; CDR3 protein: CSAQKRGRTDTQYF
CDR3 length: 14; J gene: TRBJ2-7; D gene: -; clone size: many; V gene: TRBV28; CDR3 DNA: TGTGCCAGCAGGCAACCAGGACAGCTATACGAGCAGTACTTC; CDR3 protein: CASRQPGQLYEQYF
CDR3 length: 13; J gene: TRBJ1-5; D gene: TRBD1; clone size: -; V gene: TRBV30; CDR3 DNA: TGTGCCGCACAGGGGGCAGGCAATCAGCCCCAGCATTTT; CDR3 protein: CAAQGAGNQPQHF
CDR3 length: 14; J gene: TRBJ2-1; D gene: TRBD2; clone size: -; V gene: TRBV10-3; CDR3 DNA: TGTGCCATCAGTTTAGCGGGAGCGGGCGATGAGCAGTTCTTC; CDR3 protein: CAISLAGAGDEQFF
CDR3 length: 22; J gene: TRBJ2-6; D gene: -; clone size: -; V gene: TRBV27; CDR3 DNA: TGTGCCAGCAGCTCGTTTAGCAGGGGCCTTCTTAGGCTCTCTGCTGGGGCCAACGTCCTGACTTTC; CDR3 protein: CASSSFSRGLLRLSAGANVLTF
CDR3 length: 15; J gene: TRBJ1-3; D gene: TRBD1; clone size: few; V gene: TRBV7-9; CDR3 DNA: TGTGCCAGCAGCTTCTTCGACAGGGCCGGAAACACCATATATTTT; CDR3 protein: CASSFFDRAGNTIYF
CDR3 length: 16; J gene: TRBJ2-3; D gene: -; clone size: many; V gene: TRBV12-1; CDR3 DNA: TGTGCCAGCAGCACGTCCCGGACGCTTAACACAGATACGCAGTATTTT; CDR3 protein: CASSTSRTLNTDTQYF
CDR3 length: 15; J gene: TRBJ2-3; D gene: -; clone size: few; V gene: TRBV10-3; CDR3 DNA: TGTGCCATCATGCCTCGGGGGAGCCAGGGAGATACGCAGTATTTT; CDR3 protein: CAIMPRGSQGDTQYF
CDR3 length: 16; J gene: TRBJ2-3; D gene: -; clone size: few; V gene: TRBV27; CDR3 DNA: TGTGCCAGCAGTTTCCAAGGACACCTTAGCACAGATACGCAGTATTTT; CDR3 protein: CASSFQGHLSTDTQYF
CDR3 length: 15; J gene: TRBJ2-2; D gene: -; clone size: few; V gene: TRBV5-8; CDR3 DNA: TGTGCCAGCAGCTTACTGGACAGCTGGGCCGGGGAGCTGTTTTTT; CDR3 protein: CASSLLDSWAGELFF
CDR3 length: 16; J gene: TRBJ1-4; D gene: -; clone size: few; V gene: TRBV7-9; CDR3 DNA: TGTGCCAGCAGCCGTGGACTCTTGGTTGCTAATGAAAAACTGTTTTTT; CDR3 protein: CASSRGLLVANEKLFF
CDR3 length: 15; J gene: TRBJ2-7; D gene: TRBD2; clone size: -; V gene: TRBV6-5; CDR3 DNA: TGTGCCAGCAGTTACACGGGAGGATGGTCCTCCGAGCAGTACTTC; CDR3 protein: CASSYTGGWSSEQYF
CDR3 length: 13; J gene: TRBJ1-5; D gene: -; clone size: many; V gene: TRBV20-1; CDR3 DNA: TGCAGTGCTGGTCAGGGGATTGCTCAGCCCCAGCATTTT; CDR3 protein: CSAGQGIAQPQHF
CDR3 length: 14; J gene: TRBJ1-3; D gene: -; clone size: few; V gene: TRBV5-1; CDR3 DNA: TGCGCCAGCAGGGCAGGGTCTACTGGAAACACCATATATTTT; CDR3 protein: CASRAGSTGNTIYF
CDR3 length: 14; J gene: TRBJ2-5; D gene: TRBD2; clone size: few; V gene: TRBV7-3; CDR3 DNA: TGTGCCAGCAGCCCGGGACTAGCCGTAGAGACCCAGTACTTC; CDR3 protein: CASSPGLAVETQYF
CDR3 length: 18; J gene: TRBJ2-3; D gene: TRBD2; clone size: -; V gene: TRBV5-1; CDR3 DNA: TGCACCAGCAGCCAACAGTCTAGCGGGGGCCATCCAGCAGATACGCAGTATTTT; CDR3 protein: CTSSQQSSGGHPADTQYF